The clone carrying this T cell receptor (beta chain) was observed once. Antigen unknown. Splitting of CD4+ cells produced CD45RA+ naive and CD45RA-negative memory subsets. The germline gives CDR1 SGHNT, CDR2 YENEEA. The CDR3 runs to 11 residues. Trimming pared 8 bases from V and 7 bases from J, leaving 8 bases between. The data are from a study of shared clonotypes between healthy human individuals. Study summary: Researchers assigned three CD4 naive, three CD4 memory, two CD8 naive and one CD8 memory plate to each donor. Study-level results: It was observed that roughly 5.4% of naive CD4 clonotypes were shared across several donors. Genetic and exposure-history diversity was limited by the few donors.

Assay used: immunoSEQ multiplex PCR; TCRdb lists only in-frame clones, some missing. The sample holds roughly 1,100,000 clones; under 80% are singletons and the top ten take roughly 1.5%. The sequence derives from a man aged 18 to 29 in good health. The chain employs TRBV11-3 and TRBJ2-2; tentative D call: TRBD2 (5 bases). Sequencing used memory CD4+ T cells sorted from blood. As to subset: CD45RA-negative fraction. The DNA of the CDR3 is TGTGCCAGCGCCCGGGACGGGGAGCTGTTTTTT. It encodes CASARDGELFF. Using reference TRBV11-3 and TRBJ2-2 for the parts outside the CDR3, the full variable domain is EAGVVQSPRYKIIEKKQPVAFWCNPISGHNTLYWYLQNLGQGPELLIRYENEEAVDDSQLPKDRFSAERLKGVDSTLKIQPAELGDSAVYLCASARDGELFFGEGSRLTVL.